This section outlines one TCR beta chain sequence together with its context. This CDR3 spans 12 amino acids. Germline loops: CDR1 SGHVS, CDR2 FQNEAQ. Trimming shortened V by 5 bases and J by 7 bases, and 6 bases separated the two germline ends. Time point in this sample: pre-treatment sample, taken before nivolumab and TIL therapy. This sample is part of a study of TIL therapy for anti-PD-1-resistant metastatic lung cancer. Study information: Median patient age was nearly 55, ranging roughly 38-75 years.

The libraries were made with immunoSEQ v3. Produced via immunoSEQ multiplex PCR; TCRdb's table is partial and in-frame only. The sample holds 35,000 to 55,000 clones; 65% to 80% are singletons and the top ten take less than 15%. V usage is TRBV7-8 and J usage is TRBJ1-6; D unresolved. The source is a man aged 65 to 85 with non-small cell lung cancer. Specimen: blood, collected at baseline. CDR3: CASSPANSPLHF. CDR3 nucleotides: TGTGCCAGCAGCCCGGCAAATTCACCCCTCCACTTT.